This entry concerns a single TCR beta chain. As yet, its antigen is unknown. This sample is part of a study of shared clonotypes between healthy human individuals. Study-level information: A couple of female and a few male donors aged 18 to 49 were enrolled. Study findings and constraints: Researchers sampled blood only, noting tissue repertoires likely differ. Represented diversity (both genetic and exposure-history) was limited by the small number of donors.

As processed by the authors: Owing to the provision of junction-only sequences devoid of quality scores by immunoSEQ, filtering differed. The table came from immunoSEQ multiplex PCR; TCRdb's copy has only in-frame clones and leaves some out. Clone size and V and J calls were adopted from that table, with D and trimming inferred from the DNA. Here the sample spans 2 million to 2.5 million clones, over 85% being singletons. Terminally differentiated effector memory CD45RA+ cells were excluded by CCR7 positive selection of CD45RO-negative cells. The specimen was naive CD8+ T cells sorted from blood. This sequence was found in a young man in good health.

CDR3 amino acids: CASSVTAVNEKLFF. CDR3 coding DNA: TGTGCCAGCAGCGTAACGGCAGTTAATGAAAAACTGTTTTTT. The chain joins TRBV9 to TRBJ1-4, with D uncertain. Germline V gives CDR1 SGDLS, CDR2 YYNGEE. Trimming took 1 base from V and 4 from J, leaving 8 bases between them. The CDR3 length is 14 residues. The full variable domain, with the rest looked up from reference TRBV9 and TRBJ1-4, is DSGVTQTPKHLITATGQRVTLRCSPRSGDLSVYWYQQSLDQGLQFLIQYYNGEERAKGNILERFSAQQFPDLHSELNLSSLELGDSALYFCASSVTAVNEKLFFGSGTQLSVL.